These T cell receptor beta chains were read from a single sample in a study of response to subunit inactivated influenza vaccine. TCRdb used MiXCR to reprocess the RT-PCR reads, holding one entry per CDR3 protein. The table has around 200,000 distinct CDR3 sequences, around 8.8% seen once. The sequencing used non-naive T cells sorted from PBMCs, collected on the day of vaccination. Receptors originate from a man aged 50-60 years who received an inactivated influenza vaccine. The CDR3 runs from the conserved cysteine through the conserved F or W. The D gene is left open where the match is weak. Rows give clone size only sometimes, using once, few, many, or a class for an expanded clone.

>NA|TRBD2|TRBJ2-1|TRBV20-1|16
TGCAGTGCTAGAATCCCGGGACTAGCCTACCACAATGAGCAGTTCTTC
CSARIPGLAYHNEQFF
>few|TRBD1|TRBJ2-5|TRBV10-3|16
TGTGCCATCAGTGAGTCGGGACAGGGGGGCGCTGGGACCCAGTACTTC
CAISESGQGGAGTQYF
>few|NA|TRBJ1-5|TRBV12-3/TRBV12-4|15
TGTGCCAGCAGTTTAAGTCTGTCGAGCAATCAGCCCCAGCATTTT
CASSLSLSSNQPQHF
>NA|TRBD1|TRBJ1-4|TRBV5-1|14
TGCGCCAGCAGCTCCGGGACAGACAATGAAAAACTGTTTTTT
CASSSGTDNEKLFF
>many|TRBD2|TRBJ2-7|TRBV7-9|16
TGTGCCAGCAGCTTATTAACGGGAGGGCTTATAGACGAGCAGTACTTC
CASSLLTGGLIDEQYF
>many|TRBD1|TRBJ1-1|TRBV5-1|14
TGCGCCAGCAGCTCGGGACAGGGGAGTACTGAAGCTTTCTTT
CASSSGQGSTEAFF
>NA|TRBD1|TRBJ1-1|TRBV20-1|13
TGCAGTGCCCGACAGGGGATGGGCACTGAAGCTTTCTTT
CSARQGMGTEAFF
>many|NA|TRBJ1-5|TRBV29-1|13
TGCAGCGTTCAGGGGCGAGGGGATCAGCCCCAGCATTTT
CSVQGRGDQPQHF
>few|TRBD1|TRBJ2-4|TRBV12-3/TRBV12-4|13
TGTGCCAGCAGCCGGGACAGGGGAAACATTCAGTACTTC
CASSRDRGNIQYF
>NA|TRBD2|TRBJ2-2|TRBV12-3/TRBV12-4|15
TGTGCCAGCAGTAGACGGGGGGTCAACACCGGGGAGCTGTTTTTT
CASSRRGVNTGELFF
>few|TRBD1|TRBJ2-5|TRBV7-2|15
TGTGCCAGCAGCGCCCCGGGACAGGGGGCGGAGACCCAGTACTTC
CASSAPGQGAETQYF
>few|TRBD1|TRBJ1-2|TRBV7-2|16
TGTGCCAGCAGCTTAGTGGCGTTAACAGGGGCTGGCGGCTACACCTTC
CASSLVALTGAGGYTF
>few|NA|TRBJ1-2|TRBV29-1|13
TGCAGCGCTAACCAGGGACGCCGCTCGGTCTACACCTTC
CSANQGRRSVYTF
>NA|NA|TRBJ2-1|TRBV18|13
TGTGCCAGCTCACCACCGGAGGGTAATGAGCAGTTCTTC
CASSPPEGNEQFF
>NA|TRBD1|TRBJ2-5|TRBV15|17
TGTGCCACCAGCAGAGCCAGACAGGGGATGTACCAAGAGACCCAGTACTTC
CATSRARQGMYQETQYF
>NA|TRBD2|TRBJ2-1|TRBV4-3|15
TGCGCCAGCAGCCAAGATAGCGGGATCTACAATGAGCAGTTCTTC
CASSQDSGIYNEQFF
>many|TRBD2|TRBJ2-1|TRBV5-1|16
TGCGCCAGCAGCGGGGGACTAGCGGGAGGGTACAATGAGCAGTTCTTC
CASSGGLAGGYNEQFF
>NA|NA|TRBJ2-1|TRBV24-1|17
TGTGCCACCAGTTCCATACAGGGCGGGAGTGGGGCCAGGGAGCAGTTCTTC
CATSSIQGGSGAREQFF
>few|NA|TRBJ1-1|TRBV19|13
TGTGCCAGTAGTATGGGGGTCGGCACTGAAGCTTTCTTT
CASSMGVGTEAFF
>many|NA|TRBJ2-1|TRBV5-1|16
TGCGCCAGCAGCTCCCCCCCGGGGGCAGATCACAATGAGCAGTTCTTC
CASSSPPGADHNEQFF
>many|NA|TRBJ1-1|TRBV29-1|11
TGCAGCGTTGAAGATCAAGGGAGAGCTTTCTTT
CSVEDQGRAFF
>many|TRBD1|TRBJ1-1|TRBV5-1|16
TGCGCCAGCAGCCCGGACAGGGGACTCATGAACACTGAAGCTTTCTTT
CASSPDRGLMNTEAFF
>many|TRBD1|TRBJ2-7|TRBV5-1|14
TGCGCCAGCAGCTTGGGACAGGGAAGTGACGAGCAGTACTTC
CASSLGQGSDEQYF
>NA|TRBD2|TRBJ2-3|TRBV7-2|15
TGTGCCAGCAGCTTAGGACTAGCGGGAATGGATACGCAGTATTTT
CASSLGLAGMDTQYF
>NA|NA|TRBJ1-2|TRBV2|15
TGTGCCAGCAGTGAAGGCTTATCGTCAAGCTATGGCTACACCTTC
CASSEGLSSSYGYTF
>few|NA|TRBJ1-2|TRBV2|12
TGTGCCAGCAGTGAAGGAGGGTTCGGCTACACCTTC
CASSEGGFGYTF
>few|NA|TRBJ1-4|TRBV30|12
TGTGCCTGGAGTGTACTGGGGGAAAAACTGTTTTTT
CAWSVLGEKLFF
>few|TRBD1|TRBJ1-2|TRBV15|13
TGTGCCACCAGCCCCCCAGGGGGGGAGGGCTACACCTTC
CATSPPGGEGYTF
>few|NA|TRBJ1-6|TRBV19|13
TGTGCCACAAGACAGGTTGATAATTCACCCCTCCACTTT
CATRQVDNSPLHF
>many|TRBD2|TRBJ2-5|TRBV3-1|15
TGTGCCAGCAGCCAATGGGAGGGGTTACAAGAGACCCAGTACTTC
CASSQWEGLQETQYF
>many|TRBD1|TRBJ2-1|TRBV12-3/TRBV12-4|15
TGTGCCAGCACCAAAGACAGGGGGTTGATCAATGAGCAATTCTTC
CASTKDRGLINEQFF
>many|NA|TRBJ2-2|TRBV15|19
TGTGCCACCAGCAGAGACGTCATTCGGTCAGGCTGGAACACCGGGGAGCTGTTTTTT
CATSRDVIRSGWNTGELFF
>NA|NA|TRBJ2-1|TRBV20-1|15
TGCGGTGCACTAGACAAATGGCTTACCCTCAATGAGCAGTTCTTC
CGALDKWLTLNEQFF
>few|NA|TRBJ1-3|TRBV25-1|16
TGTGCCAGCAGTGACAGCGGACTGACCTCTGGAAACACCATATATTTT
CASSDSGLTSGNTIYF
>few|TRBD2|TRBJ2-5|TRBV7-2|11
TGTGCCAGCAGCTTACGGGGGGCCCAGTACTTC
CASSLRGAQYF
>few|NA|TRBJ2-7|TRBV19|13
TGTGCCAGTAGTAGACCTGGTTCTTACGAGCAGTACTTC
CASSRPGSYEQYF
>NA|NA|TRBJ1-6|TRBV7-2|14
TGTGCCAGCAGCTTAATATTCAGAGATTCACCCCTCCACTTT
CASSLIFRDSPLHF
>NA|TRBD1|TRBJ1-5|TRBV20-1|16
TGCAGTGCTCCCCAGGGGGGACAGGGATACAATCAGCCCCAGCATTTT
CSAPQGGQGYNQPQHF
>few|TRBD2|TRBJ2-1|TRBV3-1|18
TGTGCCAGCACCCCCGAGGTCTCTAGCGGGGGGACCTACAATGAGCAGTTCTTC
CASTPEVSSGGTYNEQFF
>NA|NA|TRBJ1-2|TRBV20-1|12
TGCAGTGCTAGAACGGGGGTGGTGGGCTACACCTTC
CSARTGVVGYTF
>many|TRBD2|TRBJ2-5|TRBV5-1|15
TGCGCCAGCAGCACCGGGACTGTAGCGGGGGAGACCCAGTACTTC
CASSTGTVAGETQYF
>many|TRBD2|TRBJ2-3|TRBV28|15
TGTGCCAGCAAAATGGCGGGGGGCGCTACAGATACGCAGTATTTT
CASKMAGGATDTQYF
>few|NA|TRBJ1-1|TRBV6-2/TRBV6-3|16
TGTGCCAGCAGTTCGGGGACCCGGACGGCGAACACTGAAGCTTTCTTT
CASSSGTRTANTEAFF
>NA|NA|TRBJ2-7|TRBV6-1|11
TGTGCCAGCACCTCCTACTACGAGCAGTACTTC
CASTSYYEQYF
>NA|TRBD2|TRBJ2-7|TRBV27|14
TGTGCCAGCAGTCCCCTAGCGGGGTCCTACGAGCAGTACTTC
CASSPLAGSYEQYF
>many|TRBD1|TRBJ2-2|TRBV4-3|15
TGCGCCAGCAGCCAAACAGGGGTCGGGGCCGGGGAGCTGTTTTTT
CASSQTGVGAGELFF